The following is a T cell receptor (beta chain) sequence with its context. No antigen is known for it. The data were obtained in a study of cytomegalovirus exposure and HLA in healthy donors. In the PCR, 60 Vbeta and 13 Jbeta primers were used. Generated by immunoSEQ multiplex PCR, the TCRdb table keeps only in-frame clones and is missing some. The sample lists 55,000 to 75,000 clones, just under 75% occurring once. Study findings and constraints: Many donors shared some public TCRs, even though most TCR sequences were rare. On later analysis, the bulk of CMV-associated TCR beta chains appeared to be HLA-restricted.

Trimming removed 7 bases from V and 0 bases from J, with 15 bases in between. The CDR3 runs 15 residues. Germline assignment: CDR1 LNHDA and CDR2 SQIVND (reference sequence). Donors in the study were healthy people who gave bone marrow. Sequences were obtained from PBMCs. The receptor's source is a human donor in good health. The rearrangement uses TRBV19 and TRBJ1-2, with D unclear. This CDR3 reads CASNLKRNSNYGYTF. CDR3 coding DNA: TGTGCCAGTAACTTGAAGCGTAATTCTAACTATGGCTACACCTTC.